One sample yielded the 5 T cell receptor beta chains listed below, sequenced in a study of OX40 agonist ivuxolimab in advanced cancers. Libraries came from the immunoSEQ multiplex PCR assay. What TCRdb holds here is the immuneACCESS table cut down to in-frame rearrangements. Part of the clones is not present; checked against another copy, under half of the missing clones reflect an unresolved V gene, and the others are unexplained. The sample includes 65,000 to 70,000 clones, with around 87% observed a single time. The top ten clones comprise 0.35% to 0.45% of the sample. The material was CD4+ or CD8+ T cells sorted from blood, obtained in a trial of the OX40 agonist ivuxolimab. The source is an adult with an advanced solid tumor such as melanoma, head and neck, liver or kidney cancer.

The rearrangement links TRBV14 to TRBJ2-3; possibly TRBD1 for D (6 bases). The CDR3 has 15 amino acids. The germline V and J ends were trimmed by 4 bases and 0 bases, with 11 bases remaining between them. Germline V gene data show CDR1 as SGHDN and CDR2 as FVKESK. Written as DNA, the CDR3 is TGTGCCAGCAGCCTTTGGGGGCCCAGCACAGATACGCAGTATTTT. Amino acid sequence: CASSLWGPSTDTQYF.

This CDR3 is CASTPGPAGPYEQYF. DNA of the CDR3: TGTGCCAGCACCCCCGGCCCGGCGGGGCCCTACGAGCAGTACTTC. V usage is TRBV6-5 and J usage is TRBJ2-7; D is possibly TRBD2 (6 bases). The germline V and J ends were trimmed by 7 bases and 2 bases, with 18 bases remaining between them. The CDR3 totals 15 residues. CDR1 and CDR2 from the germline V gene are MNHEY and SVGAGI.

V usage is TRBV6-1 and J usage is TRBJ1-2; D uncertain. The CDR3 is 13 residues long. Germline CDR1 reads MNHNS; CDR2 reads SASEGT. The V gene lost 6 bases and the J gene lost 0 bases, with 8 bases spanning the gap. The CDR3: CASSAPANYGYTF. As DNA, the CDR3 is TGTGCCAGCAGCGCGCCAGCTAACTATGGCTACACCTTC.

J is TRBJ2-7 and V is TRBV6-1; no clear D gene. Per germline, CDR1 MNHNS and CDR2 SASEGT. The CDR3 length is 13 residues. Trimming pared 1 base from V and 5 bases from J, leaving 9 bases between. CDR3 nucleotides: TGTGCCAGCAGTGAAGAATTGGTCCACGAGCAGTACTTC. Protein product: CASSEELVHEQYF.

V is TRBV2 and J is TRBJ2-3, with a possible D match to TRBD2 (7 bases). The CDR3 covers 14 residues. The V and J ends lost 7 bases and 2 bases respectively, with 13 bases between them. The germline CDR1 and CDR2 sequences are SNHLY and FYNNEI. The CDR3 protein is CASMTGGLTDTQYF. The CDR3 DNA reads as TGTGCCAGCATGACGGGGGGCCTCACAGATACGCAGTATTTT.